This T cell receptor beta chain appears in the sequencing data of a study of T cell responses to AZD1222 COVID-19 vaccine. The study's findings and limits: Reportedly, close to half of spike-specific TCRs are directed against unmutated variant regions.

CDR1 and CDR2 (germline): MGHRA, YSYEKL. V trimming: 1 base; J trimming: 6 bases; junction bases outside the gene matches: 8. There are 15 residues in the CDR3. Data came from immunoSEQ multiplex PCR; TCRdb stores just in-frame clones and leaves some out. The profile shows around 110,000 clones, around 81% of them singletons. A note on this clone: What it binds is not known.

This clonotype was obtained from an adult in good health. This material consisted of peripheral blood, taken on day 0 of AZD1222 vaccination. This rearrangement joins TRBV4-1 to TRBJ2-7; 8 positions match TRBD1. For the CDR3, the DNA is TGCGCCAGCAGCCAAGTGGCAGGGGGCTTCGGCGAGCAGTACTTC. Residues: CASSQVAGGFGEQYF.